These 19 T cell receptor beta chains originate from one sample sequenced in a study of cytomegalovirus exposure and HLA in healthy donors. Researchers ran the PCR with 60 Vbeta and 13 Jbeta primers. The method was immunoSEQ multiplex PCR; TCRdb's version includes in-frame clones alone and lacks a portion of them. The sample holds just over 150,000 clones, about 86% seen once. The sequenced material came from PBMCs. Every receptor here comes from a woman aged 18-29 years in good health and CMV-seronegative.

The CDR3 region is CASSFYRGEDGYTF. CDR3 nucleotide sequence: TGTGCCAGCAGCTTCTACAGGGGGGAAGATGGCTACACCTTC. The chain uses TRBV11-2 and TRBJ1-2, with 8 bases fitting TRBD1. The CDR3 extends over 14 amino acids. CDR1 and CDR2 (germline): SGHAT, FQNNGV. V shed 3 bases and J 6 bases; nucleotides not matched to a gene: 6.

CDR3 sequence reads: CASSQVAGAKNIQYF. The DNA of the CDR3 is TGTGCCAGCAGCCAGGTAGCGGGGGCCAAAAACATTCAGTACTTC. The chain carries TRBV5-4 and TRBJ2-4, with 8 nucleotides matching TRBD2. This CDR3 is built from 15 residues. Germline V gene sequence: CDR1 SGHNT, CDR2 YYREEE (reference sequence). The V gene end was trimmed by 4 bases and the J gene end by 1 base; junction bases not matched to a gene: 4. Looking up the rest from reference TRBV5-4 and TRBJ2-4 gives the full variable domain: ETGVTQSPTHLIKTRGQQVTLRCSSQSGHNTVSWYQQALGQGPQFIFQYYREEENGRGNFPPRFSGLQFPNYSSELNVNALELDDSALYLCASSQVAGAKNIQYFGAGTRLSVL.

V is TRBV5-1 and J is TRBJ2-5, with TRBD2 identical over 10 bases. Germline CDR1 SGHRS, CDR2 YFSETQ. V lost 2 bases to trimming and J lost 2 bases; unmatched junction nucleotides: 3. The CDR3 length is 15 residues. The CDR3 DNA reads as TGCGCCAGCAGCTTCGGGACTAGCGAACAAGAGACCCAGTACTTC. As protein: CASSFGTSEQETQYF.

The CDR3 sequence is CAISATGGNTIYF. As DNA, the CDR3 is TGTGCCATCAGTGCGACAGGGGGAAACACCATATATTTT. The chain is built from TRBV10-3 and TRBJ1-3; the match to TRBD1 covers 7 bases. V trimming: 4 bases; J trimming: 4 bases; junction bases outside the gene matches: 1. The germline gives CDR1 ENHRY, CDR2 SYGVKD. This CDR3 is 13 amino acids long.

The CDR3 region has the DNA TGCGCCAGCAGCTTGGAAGGGACAGGGGTGGGCGAGCAGTACTTC. The encoded protein is CASSLEGTGVGEQYF. The genes are TRBV5-1 and TRBJ2-5; 10 bases match TRBD1. The J call is doubtful: the DNA matches TRBJ2-7 better. There are 15 residues in the CDR3. CDR1 and CDR2 (germline): SGHRS, YFSETQ.

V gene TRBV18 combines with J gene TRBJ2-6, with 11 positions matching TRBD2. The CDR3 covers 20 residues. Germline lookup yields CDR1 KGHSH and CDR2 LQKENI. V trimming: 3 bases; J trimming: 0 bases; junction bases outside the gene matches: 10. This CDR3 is CASSPRTSGWSLSGANVLTF. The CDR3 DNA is TGTGCCAGCTCACCGAGGACTAGCGGGTGGTCCCTCTCTGGGGCCAACGTCCTGACTTTC.

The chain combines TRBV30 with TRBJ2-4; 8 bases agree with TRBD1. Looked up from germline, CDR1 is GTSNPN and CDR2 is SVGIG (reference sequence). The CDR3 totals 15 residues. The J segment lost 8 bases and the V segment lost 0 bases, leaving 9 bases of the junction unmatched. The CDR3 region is CAWSVRGTGRDIQYF. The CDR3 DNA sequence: TGTGCCTGGAGTGTACGGGGGACAGGAAGGGACATTCAGTACTTC.

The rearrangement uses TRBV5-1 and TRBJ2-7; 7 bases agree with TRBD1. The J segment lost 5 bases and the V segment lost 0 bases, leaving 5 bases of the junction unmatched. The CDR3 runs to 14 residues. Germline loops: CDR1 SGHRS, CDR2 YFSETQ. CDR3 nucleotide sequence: TGCGCCAGCAGCTTGGGCCAGGGGGTCGACGAGCAGTACTTC. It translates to CASSLGQGVDEQYF.

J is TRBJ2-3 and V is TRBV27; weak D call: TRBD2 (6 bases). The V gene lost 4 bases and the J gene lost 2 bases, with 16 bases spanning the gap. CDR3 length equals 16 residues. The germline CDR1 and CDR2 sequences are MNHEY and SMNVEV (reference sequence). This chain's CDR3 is CASSSGTHRSTDTQYF. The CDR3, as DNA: TGTGCCAGCAGTTCTGGGACTCATAGATCCACAGATACGCAGTATTTT.

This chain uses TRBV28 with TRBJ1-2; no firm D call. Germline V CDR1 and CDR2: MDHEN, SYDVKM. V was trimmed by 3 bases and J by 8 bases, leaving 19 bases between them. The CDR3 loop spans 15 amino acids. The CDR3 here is CASSLRGWDWGGYTF. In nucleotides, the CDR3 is TGTGCCAGCAGTTTGAGAGGGTGGGATTGGGGAGGCTACACCTTC.

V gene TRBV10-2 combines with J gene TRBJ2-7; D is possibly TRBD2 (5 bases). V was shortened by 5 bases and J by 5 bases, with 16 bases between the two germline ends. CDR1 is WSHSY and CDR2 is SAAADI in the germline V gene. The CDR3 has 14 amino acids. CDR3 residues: CASSRTSSANEQYF. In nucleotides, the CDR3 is TGCGCCAGCAGTCGGACTTCTTCGGCCAACGAGCAGTACTTC.

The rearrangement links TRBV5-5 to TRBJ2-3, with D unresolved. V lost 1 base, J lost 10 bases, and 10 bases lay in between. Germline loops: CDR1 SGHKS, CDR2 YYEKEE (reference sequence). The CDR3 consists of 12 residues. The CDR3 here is CASSLLVGSQYF. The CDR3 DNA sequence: TGTGCCAGCAGCTTGTTAGTTGGTTCGCAGTATTTT. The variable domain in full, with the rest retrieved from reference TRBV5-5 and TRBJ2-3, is DAGVTQSPTHLIKTRGQQVTLRCSPISGHKSVSWYQQVLGQGPQFIFQYYEKEERGRGNFPDRFSARQFPNYSSELNVNALLLGDSALYLCASSLLVGSQYFGPGTRLTVL.

CDR3 DNA: TGTGCCAGCGGGACTAGCGGGGCCCTTAACTCCTACGAGCAGTACTTC. This sequence encodes CASGTSGALNSYEQYF. The gene calls are TRBV21-1 and TRBJ2-7; the tabulated D call, TRBD2, remains unverified against the DNA. TRBV21-1 is a pseudogene locus. The CDR3 covers 16 residues.

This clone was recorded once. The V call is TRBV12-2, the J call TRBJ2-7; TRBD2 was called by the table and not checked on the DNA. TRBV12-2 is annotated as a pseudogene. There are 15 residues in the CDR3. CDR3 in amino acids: CASRFLCGSSYEQYF. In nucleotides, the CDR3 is TGTGCAAGTCGCTTCCTATGCGGGAGCTCCTACGAGCAGTACTTC.

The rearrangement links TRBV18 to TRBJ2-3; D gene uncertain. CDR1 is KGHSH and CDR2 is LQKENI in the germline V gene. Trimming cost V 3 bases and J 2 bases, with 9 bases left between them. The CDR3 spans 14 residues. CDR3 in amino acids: CASSPGLHTDTQYF. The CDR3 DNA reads TGTGCCAGCTCACCTGGCCTGCACACAGATACGCAGTATTTT.

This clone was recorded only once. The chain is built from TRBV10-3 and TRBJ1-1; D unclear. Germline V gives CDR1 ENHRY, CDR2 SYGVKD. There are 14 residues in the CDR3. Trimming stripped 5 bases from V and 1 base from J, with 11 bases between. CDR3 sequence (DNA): TGTGCCATCAGTCCATCGTCAGGGAACACTGAAGCTTTCTTT. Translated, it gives CAISPSSGNTEAFF.

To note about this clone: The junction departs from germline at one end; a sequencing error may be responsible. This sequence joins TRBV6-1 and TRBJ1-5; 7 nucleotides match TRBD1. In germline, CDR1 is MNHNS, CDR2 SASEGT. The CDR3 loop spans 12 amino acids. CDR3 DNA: TGTGCCAGCAAAACCCAGGGGGTACTATGGAATTTT. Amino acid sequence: CASKTQGVLWNF.

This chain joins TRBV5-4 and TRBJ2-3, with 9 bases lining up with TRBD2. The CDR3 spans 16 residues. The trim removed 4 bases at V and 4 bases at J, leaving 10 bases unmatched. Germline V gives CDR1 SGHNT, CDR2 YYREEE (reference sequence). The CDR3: CASSLGGSGGSDTQYF. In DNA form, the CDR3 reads TGTGCCAGCAGCCTCGGTGGTAGCGGGGGATCAGATACGCAGTATTTT.

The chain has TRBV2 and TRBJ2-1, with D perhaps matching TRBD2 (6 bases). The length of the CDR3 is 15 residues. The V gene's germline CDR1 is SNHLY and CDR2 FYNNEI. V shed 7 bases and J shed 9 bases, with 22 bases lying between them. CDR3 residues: CASTPARGSVSEQFF. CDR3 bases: TGTGCCAGCACTCCCGCCCGGGGGAGCGTGTCTGAGCAGTTCTTC.